The clone carrying this TCR beta chain was seen more than once but under ten times. Antigen: not known. These data belong to a study of siplizumab effects on memory and regulatory T cells. Study-level findings and limits: Siplizumab significantly reduced alloreactive sequences traceable to unstimulated CD4+ memory cells. Of the alloreactive clones, only a minor fraction mapped to unstimulated subsets. Naive T cell populations appeared to exhibit greater diversity than memory cells and appeared to be major alloresponse contributors.

Here immunoSEQ multiplex PCR was the method, and the copy in TCRdb shows in-frame clones only, minus some. This table has approximately 28,000 clones, approximately 80% appearing once. Trimming removed 2 bases at V and 4 bases at J, with 14 bases between. CDR1 and CDR2 (germline): MGHRA, YSYEKL. The CDR3 has 15 residues. The sequenced sample consisted of memory CD4+ T cells sorted from blood. The rearrangement links TRBV4-1 to TRBJ1-1; D remains unclear. This clonotype was obtained from a human donor in good health. In nucleotides, the CDR3 is TGCGCCAGCAGCCAAAGATTTTGGGTAAGCACTGAAGCTTTCTTT. Its translation: CASSQRFWVSTEAFF.